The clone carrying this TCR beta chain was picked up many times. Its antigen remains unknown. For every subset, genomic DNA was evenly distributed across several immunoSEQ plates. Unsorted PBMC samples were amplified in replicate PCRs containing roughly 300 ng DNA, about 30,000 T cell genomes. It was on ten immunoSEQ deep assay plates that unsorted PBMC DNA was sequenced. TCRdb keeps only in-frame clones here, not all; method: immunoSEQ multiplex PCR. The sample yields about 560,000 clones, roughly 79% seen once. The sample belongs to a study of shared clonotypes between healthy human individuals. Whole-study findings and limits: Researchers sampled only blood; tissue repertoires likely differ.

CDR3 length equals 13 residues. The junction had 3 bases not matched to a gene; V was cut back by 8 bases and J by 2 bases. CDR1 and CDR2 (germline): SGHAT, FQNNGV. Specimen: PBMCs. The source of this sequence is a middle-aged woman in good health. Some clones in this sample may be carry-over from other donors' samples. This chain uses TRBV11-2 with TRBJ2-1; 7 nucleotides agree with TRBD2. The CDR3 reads CASGREPYNEQFF. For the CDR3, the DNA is TGTGCCAGCGGGCGGGAGCCCTACAATGAGCAGTTCTTC.